A selection of T cell receptor beta chains follows, all from one sample in a study of human T cells and chemical hapten exposure. Via MiXCR, TCRdb re-called the reads, giving one row per CDR3 protein. Among more than 100,000 distinct CDR3 sequences, roughly 8.5% were seen once, and the ten largest hold around 1.4%. Sequencing used whole blood. Every receptor here comes from a human donor in good health. Some clones in this sample may be carry-over from other donors' samples. The CDR3 runs from the conserved cysteine through the conserved F or W. Fields, in order: V gene, J gene, CDR3 protein.

>TRBV5-1|TRBJ2-1
CASSTGTSHNEQFF
>TRBV9|TRBJ1-2
CASSGTPGNYGYTF
>TRBV27|TRBJ1-6
CASSFGADSPLHF
>TRBV4-3|TRBJ2-7
CASSQGADSSYEQYF
>TRBV7-8|TRBJ1-2
CASSLWGQSLTF
>TRBV29-1|TRBJ2-5
CSGSGVLQETQYF
>TRBV7-2|TRBJ2-3
CASSLLPSGGAGDTQYF
>TRBV6-5|TRBJ2-5
CASSYSPGLAGVETQYF
>TRBV11-3|TRBJ2-2
CASRRTPTGELFF
>TRBV5-1|TRBJ1-6
CASSFTGTQVGNSPLHF
>TRBV11-2|TRBJ1-5
CASSPGQGRGAAQHF
>TRBV7-2|TRBJ2-1
CASRARLAGAHEQFF
>TRBV20-1|TRBJ2-4
CSARGGAKDIQYF
>TRBV19|TRBJ2-7
CASSYVGSYEQYF
>TRBV5-5|TRBJ1-5
CASSEDTYSNQPQHF
>TRBV2|TRBJ2-4
CASKNISLAKNIQYF
>TRBV20-1|TRBJ2-1
CSAETSGPVYNEQFF
>TRBV4-1|TRBJ2-7
CASSQVPEYEQYF
>TRBV7-3|TRBJ2-5
CASSRTVQETQYF